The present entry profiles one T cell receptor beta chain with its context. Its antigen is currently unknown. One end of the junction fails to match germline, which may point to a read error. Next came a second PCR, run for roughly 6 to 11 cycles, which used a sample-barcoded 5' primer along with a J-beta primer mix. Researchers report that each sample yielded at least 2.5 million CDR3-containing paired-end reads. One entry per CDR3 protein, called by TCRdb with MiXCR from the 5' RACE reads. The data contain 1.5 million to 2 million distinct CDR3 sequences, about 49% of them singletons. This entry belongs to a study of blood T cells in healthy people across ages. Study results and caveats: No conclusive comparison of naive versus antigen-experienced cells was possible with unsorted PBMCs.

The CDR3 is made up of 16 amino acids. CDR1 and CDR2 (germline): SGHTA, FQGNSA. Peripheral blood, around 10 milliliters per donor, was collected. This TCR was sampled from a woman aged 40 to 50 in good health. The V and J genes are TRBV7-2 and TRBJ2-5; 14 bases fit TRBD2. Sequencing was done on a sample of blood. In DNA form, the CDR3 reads TGTGCCACCAGCTTGAGACTAGCGGGGGGGGGAGTGACCCAGTACTTC. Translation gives CATSLRLAGGGVTQYF.